This entry features one T cell receptor beta chain sequence. The data derive from a study of blood T cell repertoires in COVID-19. Study context: Recovered status in Cohort 3 required two negative PCRs, clearance, or symptom resolution.

The study assigned cohorts using participant-reported clinical history. In the original analysis: The assay estimated nucleated cells by amplifying reference gene primers. Profiling relied on immunoSEQ multiplex PCR, and the TCRdb table lists in-frame clones only, not all of them. V and J calls and clone size come straight from that table; D and trimming were deduced from the DNA. The profile shows more than 200,000 clones, about nine tenths of them singletons. J was trimmed by 8 bases and V by 0 bases; bases with no gene match: 8. CDR1 SGDLS and CDR2 YYNGEE come from the germline V gene. This CDR3 has 15 residues.

This chain joins TRBV9 and TRBJ1-5; the match to TRBD1 covers 7 bases. This clonotype originated in a man aged 30-40 years in a cohort exposed to, infected with or recovered from COVID-19 (not recorded which). Material for sequencing was PBMCs or T cells enriched from blood (not recorded which). The chain's CDR3 is CASSVGFTGDEPQHF. The CDR3 DNA follows: TGTGCCAGCAGCGTAGGTTTTACAGGGGATGAGCCCCAGCATTTT.